A single sample gave rise to the 10 T cell receptor beta chains below, sequenced in a study of response to subunit inactivated influenza vaccine. TCRdb processed the RT-PCR reads anew with MiXCR; each CDR3 protein has one entry. Among fewer than 400,000 distinct CDR3 sequences listed, around a fifth were seen once. The sequenced sample was PBMCs from blood, obtained approximately 20 months after vaccination. The receptors were gathered from a man between 50 and 75 years old who received an inactivated influenza vaccine.

The rearrangement uses TRBV15 and TRBJ1-4; no clear D gene. V was cut by 2 bases and J by 8 bases, with 18 bases left in between. The CDR3 sequence is 16 residues long. Germline V gene sequence: CDR1 LNHNV, CDR2 YYDKDF (reference sequence). CDR3 protein: CATSRPLVIGREKLFF. CDR3 nucleotide sequence: TGTGCCACCAGCAGACCCCTTGTAATAGGGAGAGAAAAACTGTTTTTT.

This clonotype was seen a few times. The rearrangement joins TRBV28 to TRBJ2-5; D uncertain. V was pared by 4 bases and J by 4 bases, with 10 bases between. CDR1 is MDHEN, CDR2 SYDVKM, per germline. The CDR3 loop spans 13 amino acids. CDR3 region: CASSSHVVETQYF. The CDR3 nucleotides read TGTGCCAGCAGTTCGCATGTTGTAGAGACCCAGTACTTC.

There are a few counts of this clonotype. The rearrangement links TRBV29-1 to TRBJ2-3; D remains unclear. The germline V gene has CDR1 SQVTM and CDR2 ANQGSEA. The CDR3 contains 12 residues. Trimming took off 4 bases at V and 5 bases at J, with 10 bases between the two ends. CDR3 protein: CSVGVNGDTQYF. For the CDR3, the DNA is TGCAGCGTTGGGGTTAATGGAGATACGCAGTATTTT.

This clonotype turned up a few times. This sequence joins TRBV7-9 and TRBJ2-7; unclear D gene. CDR3 size: 11 residues. Germline V lookup: CDR1 SEHNR, CDR2 FQNEAQ (reference sequence). Trimming shortened V by 4 bases and J by 2 bases, and 3 bases separated the two germline ends. CDR3 sequence: CASSYTYEQYF. DNA of the CDR3: TGTGCCAGCAGCTACACCTACGAGCAGTACTTC. The variable domain in full, completed from reference TRBV7-9 and TRBJ2-7, reads DTGVSQNPRHKITKRGQNVTFRCDPISEHNRLYWYRQTLGQGPEFLTYFQNEAQLEKSRLLSDRFSAERPKGSFSTLEIQRTEQGDSAMYLCASSYTYEQYFGPGTRLTVT.

The chain is built from TRBV2 and TRBJ2-6; maybe TRBD1 (5 bases). The CDR3 is made up of 15 amino acids. The V and J ends lost 2 bases and 7 bases respectively, with 12 bases between them. CDR1 is SNHLY, CDR2 FYNNEI, per germline. DNA of the CDR3: TGTGCCAGCAGTGAATCGCAGGGATTTGCCAACGTCCTGACTTTC. Translating gives CASSESQGFANVLTF.

The J gene is TRBJ1-2, the V gene TRBV28, with TRBD1 matching 8 bases. The V gene end was trimmed by 3 bases and the J gene end by 3 bases; junction bases not matched to a gene: 9. The CDR3 sequence is 16 residues long. CDR1 is MDHEN and CDR2 is SYDVKM in the germline V gene. The DNA of the CDR3 is TGTGCCAGCAGTTTTCCTAGGGGACAGGACCACTATGGCTACACCTTC. This translates into CASSFPRGQDHYGYTF.

The chain has TRBV3-1 and TRBJ2-1, with 8 bases lining up with TRBD2. Germline V gene lookup returns CDR1 LGHDT and CDR2 YNNKEL (reference sequence). This CDR3 contains 16 residues. V lost 3 bases, J lost 2 bases, and 6 bases stayed unmatched. The CDR3 here is CASSHSGGGTYNEQFF. CDR3 nucleotide sequence: TGTGCCAGCAGCCATTCAGGCGGGGGGACCTACAATGAGCAGTTCTTC.

This clonotype occurred a few times. The genes are TRBV3-1 and TRBJ2-2; no firm D call. This CDR3 has 14 residues. The germline V gene has CDR1 LGHDT and CDR2 YNNKEL (reference sequence). Trimming took 6 bases from V and 1 from J, leaving 9 bases between them. The CDR3 here is CASRRAKNTGELFF. CDR3 nucleotide sequence: TGTGCCAGCAGAAGGGCCAAGAACACCGGGGAGCTGTTTTTT.

The chain joins TRBV7-9 to TRBJ2-5, with TRBD2 matching 10 bases. Germline CDR1 and CDR2: SEHNR and FQNEAQ (reference sequence). This CDR3 has 14 residues. The V and J ends lost 6 bases and 5 bases, in that order; junction bases with no gene match: 6. The CDR3 DNA reads TGTGCCAGCAGATATAGCGGGAGGAGCGAGACCCAGTACTTC. Translating it yields CASRYSGRSETQYF.

This clonotype was observed a handful of times. The chain couples TRBV27 to TRBJ2-7; TRBD1 might be the D (6 bases). Per germline, CDR1 MNHEY and CDR2 SMNVEV (reference sequence). The CDR3 runs 16 residues. The V gene lost 3 bases and the J gene lost 4 bases, with 19 bases spanning the gap. The CDR3 nucleotides read TGTGCCAGCAGTTTTCGGGGCTCCCTAGGGGGTTACGAGCAGTACTTC. Its protein is CASSFRGSLGGYEQYF.